The T cell receptor beta chain under discussion was sequenced for a study of response to subunit inactivated influenza vaccine. With respect to this clonotype: Its antigen is not known. The germline gene is not matched at one end of the junction; a read error may be the cause.

The CDR3 length is 18 residues. CDR1 and CDR2 (germline): SGHAT, FQNNGV. Study results and caveats: There was a suggestion from the authors that each seasonal influenza vaccination recruits few new T cells.

TCRdb itself ran the RT-PCR reads through MiXCR, one entry per CDR3 protein. The sample yields around 520,000 distinct CDR3 sequences, roughly 25% seen once. The sample consisted of CD4+ T cells sorted from PBMCs, taken less than 6 days after vaccination. The rearrangement uses TRBV11-2 and TRBJ2-7; 7 nucleotides match TRBD1. The clonotype comes from a man aged 50-60 years who received an inactivated influenza vaccine. The CDR3 region has the DNA TGTGCCAGCGGCTTCCATACTGAGGTAGGGGGCAGTCTACGGGAGCAGTACTTC. Protein: CASGFHTEVGGSLREQYF. Based on the CDR3 plus reference TRBV11-2 and TRBJ2-7, the full variable domain is EAGVAQSPRYKIIEKRQSVAFWCNPISGHATLYWYQQILGQGPKLLIQFQNNGVVDDSQLPKDRFSAERLKGVDSTLKIQPAKLEDSAVYLCASGFHTEVGGSLREQYFGPGTRLTVT.